This TCR beta chain was identified during a study of shared clonotypes between healthy human individuals. This table comes from immunoSEQ multiplex PCR, and its TCRdb copy is limited to in-frame clones, with some not included. The sample records about 1 million clones, around 78% being singletons. Per germline, CDR1 SGHNT and CDR2 YYREEE (reference sequence). After removal of 0 bases from V and 2 bases from J, the junction contained 1 base not matched to a gene. This CDR3 region has 14 residues. The specimen sequenced was memory CD4+ T cells from PBMCs. The subset denotes: CD45RA-negative fraction. The source is a young man in good health. Some clones in this sample may be carry-over from other donors' samples. This chain connects TRBV5-4 to TRBJ2-7; 8 nucleotides align to TRBD2. CDR3 sequence: CASSLGLATYEQYF. As DNA, the CDR3 is TGTGCCAGCAGCTTGGGACTAGCGACCTACGAGCAGTACTTC.